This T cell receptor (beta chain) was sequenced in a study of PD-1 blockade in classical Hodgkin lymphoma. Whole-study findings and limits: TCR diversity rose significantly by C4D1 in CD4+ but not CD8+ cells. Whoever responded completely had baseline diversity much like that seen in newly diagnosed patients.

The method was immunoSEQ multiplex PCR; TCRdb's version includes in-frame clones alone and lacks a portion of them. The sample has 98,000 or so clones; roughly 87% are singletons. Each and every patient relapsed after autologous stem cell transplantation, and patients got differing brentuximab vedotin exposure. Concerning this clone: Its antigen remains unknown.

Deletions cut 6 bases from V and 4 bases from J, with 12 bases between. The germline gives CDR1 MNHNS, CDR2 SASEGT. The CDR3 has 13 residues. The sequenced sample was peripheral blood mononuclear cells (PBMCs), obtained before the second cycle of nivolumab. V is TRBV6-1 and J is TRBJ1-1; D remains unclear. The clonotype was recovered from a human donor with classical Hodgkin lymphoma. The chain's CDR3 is CASRAQVGTEAFF. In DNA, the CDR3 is TGTGCCAGCAGGGCTCAAGTAGGCACTGAAGCTTTCTTT.